A single sample is the source of the 22 T cell receptor beta chains below, sequenced in a study of CD8+ T cells in alopecia areata. Extracted RNA was reverse transcribed into cDNA, the sequencing template. Data came from immunoSEQ multiplex PCR; TCRdb stores just in-frame clones and leaves some out. This sample has approximately 66,000 clones; approximately 61% occur once, and the top ten carry more than 15%. This material consisted of CD8+ T cells sorted from blood, taken at week 0. These receptors all stem from a human donor with alopecia areata.

This sequence joins TRBV30 and TRBJ2-1; TRBD2 matches 11 bases. The germline gives CDR1 GTSNPN, CDR2 SVGIG (reference sequence). Losses at the gene ends were 1 base for V and 4 bases for J; bases not matched to a gene: 3. This CDR3 has 15 amino acids. Written as DNA, the CDR3 is TGTGCCTGGAGTGGAGGGACTAGCGGTTACAATGAGCAGTTCTTC. Its protein product is CAWSGGTSGYNEQFF. The full variable domain, completed using reference TRBV30 and TRBJ2-1, is SQTIHQWPATLVQPVGSPLSLECTVEGTSNPNLYWYRQAAGRGLQLLFYSVGIGQISSEVPQNLSASRPQDRQFILSSKKLLLSDSGFYLCAWSGGTSGYNEQFFGPGTRLTVL.

Only a few counts were recorded for this clone. This chain links TRBV23-1 with TRBJ1-4; D is ambiguous. Being an ORF, TRBV23-1 has a function that is uncertain. The CDR3 totals 18 residues. V was pared by 6 bases and J by 4 bases, with 24 bases between. The CDR3 DNA reads as TGCGCCAGCAGCCAAGAAACACTAGACGCTAGAATTAATGAAAAACTGTTTTTT. Amino acids: CASSQETLDARINEKLFF.

This clone came up a few times. The V gene is TRBV4-3, the J gene TRBJ2-2; D possibly matches TRBD1 or TRBD2 (5 bases each). Trimming shortened V by 4 bases and J by 4 bases, and 16 bases separated the two germline ends. This CDR3 contains 16 residues. The V gene's germline CDR1 is LGHNA and CDR2 YSLEER. CDR3 in amino acids: CASSPVGPGSTGELFF. The CDR3 nucleotides are TGCGCCAGCAGCCCCGTGGGACCGGGGAGCACCGGGGAGCTGTTTTTT.

The chain is built from TRBV15 and TRBJ1-1; TRBD1 is a possible D gene (6 bases). Trimming removed 10 bases from V and 2 bases from J, with 14 bases in between. Per germline, CDR1 LNHNV and CDR2 YYDKDF (reference sequence). The CDR3 has 13 amino acids. The CDR3 DNA reads TGTGCCAGTGCCAGGGGAGTAAACACTGAAGCTTTCTTT. Translated: CASARGVNTEAFF.

This clone was seen more than once but under ten times. The chain is built from TRBV5-1 and TRBJ2-1; no firm D call. V lost 3 bases and J 5 bases, leaving 6 bases between the germline ends. The length of the CDR3 is 12 residues. Per germline, CDR1 SGHRS and CDR2 YFSETQ. As DNA, the CDR3 is TGCGCCAGCAGCTCAGGAGACAATGAGCAGTTCTTC. Amino acid sequence: CASSSGDNEQFF.

This clone has a single count. V is TRBV28 and J is TRBJ2-3; D possibly corresponds to TRBD2 (6 bases). Germline V gene sequence: CDR1 MDHEN, CDR2 SYDVKM. The CDR3 sequence is 13 residues long. Between the trimmed V and J ends, which lost 6 bases and 2 bases, there was a span of 9 bases. The CDR3 coding sequence is TGTGCCAGCAGGCGGGACTCCACAGATACGCAGTATTTT. Its protein is CASRRDSTDTQYF.

The chain employs TRBV14 and TRBJ1-1; D unclear. The CDR3 totals 14 residues. V shed 4 bases and J shed 7 bases, with 16 bases lying between them. The germline gives CDR1 SGHDN, CDR2 FVKESK. CDR3 sequence: CASSPHRGVNEAFF. CDR3 nucleotides: TGTGCCAGCAGCCCCCATCGCGGAGTCAATGAAGCTTTCTTT.

The chain joins TRBV6-5 to TRBJ1-1; D gene unclear. The CDR3 totals 15 residues. Germline V gene lookup returns CDR1 MNHEY and CDR2 SVGAGI. With 0 bases removed from V and 0 bases from J, the gap between germline ends came to 8 bases. CDR3 sequence (DNA): TGTGCCAGCAGTTACTCGCCGGAGATGAACACTGAAGCTTTCTTT. Amino acid sequence: CASSYSPEMNTEAFF.

Of note for this clone: Sequence at one end of the junction differs from germline and may be a read error. This rearrangement joins TRBV4-1 to TRBJ1-1; D remains ambiguous. CDR1 and CDR2 (germline): MGHRA, YSYEKL. The CDR3 is 13 amino acids. The CDR3: CASSPEVNTEAFF. Here the CDR3 DNA reads TGTGCCAGCAGCCCCGAGGTAAACACTGAAGCTTTCTTT.

Written as DNA, the CDR3 is TGTGCCAGCAGCGTGCAAGAGACCCAGTACTTC. Its protein product is CASSVQETQYF. This chain joins TRBV9 and TRBJ2-5, with unresolved D. The CDR3 sequence is 11 residues long. CDR1 SGDLS and CDR2 YYNGEE come from the germline V gene. V lost 2 bases to trimming and J lost 2 bases, with 1 base between them.

The V and J genes are TRBV29-1 and TRBJ2-2, with D possibly being TRBD1 (7 bases). Trimming removed 0 bases from V and 5 bases from J, with 13 bases in between. Germline CDR1 SQVTM, CDR2 ANQGSEA. This CDR3 contains 15 residues. DNA for the CDR3: TGCAGCGTTGAAGATACGGCAGGGGGGACCGGGGAGCTGTTTTTT. It translates to CSVEDTAGGTGELFF.

The V gene is TRBV2, the J gene TRBJ1-1, with D hard to call. This CDR3 contains 12 residues. The V end was cut by 6 bases, the J end by 0 bases, with 5 bases between. Germline CDR1 and CDR2: SNHLY and FYNNEI. Here the CDR3 DNA reads TGTGCCAGCAGCCTGCTGAACACTGAAGCTTTCTTT. Translating gives CASSLLNTEAFF.

V is TRBV29-1 and J is TRBJ1-6; 8 positions agree with TRBD1. CDR1 and CDR2 from the germline V gene are SQVTM and ANQGSEA. This CDR3 has 18 residues. The ends lost 4 bases at V and 0 bases at J; junction bases unmatched: 11. Written as DNA, the CDR3 is TGCAGCGTTGGGGCGGGACAGGCACGACGCTCCTATAATTCACCCCTCCACTTT. This gives the protein CSVGAGQARRSYNSPLHF.

The V and J genes are TRBV2 and TRBJ2-1, with D tentatively TRBD2 (5 bases). Between the trimmed V and J ends, which lost 3 bases and 10 bases, there was a span of 7 bases. CDR3 size: 11 residues. CDR1 and CDR2 (germline): SNHLY, FYNNEI. CDR3 residues: CASSETMEQFF. CDR3 DNA sequence: TGTGCCAGCAGTGAGACTATGGAGCAGTTCTTC.

This clone was seen just once. J is TRBJ2-1 and V is TRBV5-4, with D perhaps matching TRBD1 (6 bases). Germline lookup yields CDR1 SGHNT and CDR2 YYREEE (reference sequence). There are 17 residues in the CDR3. Trimming cost V 4 bases and J 5 bases, with 22 bases left between them. Written as DNA, the CDR3 is TGTGCCAGCAGCCTTGGAATTATATGGGGGCAGGACAATGAGCAGTTCTTC. Amino acids: CASSLGIIWGQDNEQFF. Full variable domain (remainder filled in from reference TRBV5-4 and TRBJ2-1): ETGVTQSPTHLIKTRGQQVTLRCSSQSGHNTVSWYQQALGQGPQFIFQYYREEENGRGNFPPRFSGLQFPNYSSELNVNALELDDSALYLCASSLGIIWGQDNEQFFGPGTRLTVL.

As to this clone: A junction end diverges from the germline sequence, so it may reflect a read error. The chain joins TRBV7-3 to TRBJ2-1, with 7 bases identical to TRBD2. The CDR3 has 15 residues. CDR1 and CDR2 from the germline V gene are SGHTA and FQGTGA. The CDR3 here is CTSSLTGGSYNEQFF. CDR3 DNA sequence: TGTACCAGCAGCTTAACCGGGGGGAGCTACAATGAGCAGTTCTTC.

This chain uses TRBV5-6 with TRBJ2-5; tentatively, D is TRBD1 (5 bases). The length of the CDR3 is 16 residues. V gave up 0 bases and J gave up 2 bases, with 14 bases separating them. Germline CDR1 is SGHDT and CDR2 is YYEEEE. The CDR3 region has the DNA TGTGCCAGCAGCTTGGGAACTGGGGCCGCACAAGAGACCCAGTACTTC. Its protein is CASSLGTGAAQETQYF.

The chain couples TRBV19 to TRBJ1-1; D might be TRBD1 (5 bases). This CDR3 spans 11 amino acids. Trimming took off 7 bases at V and 7 bases at J, with 10 bases between the two ends. Germline V gene data show CDR1 as LNHDA and CDR2 as SQIVND (reference sequence). CDR3: CASILGVEAFF. The CDR3 DNA is TGTGCCAGTATCTTGGGGGTTGAAGCTTTCTTT.

The CDR3 here is CAWSVASNQPQHF. The DNA for the CDR3 is TGTGCCTGGAGTGTAGCTAGCAATCAGCCCCAGCATTTT. The rearrangement joins TRBV30 to TRBJ1-5; D ambiguous. The germline V and J ends were trimmed by 0 bases and 0 bases, with 3 bases remaining between them. Germline V gene lookup returns CDR1 GTSNPN and CDR2 SVGIG (reference sequence). The CDR3 loop spans 13 amino acids.

This clone appeared many times. The V gene is TRBV9, the J gene TRBJ1-1; 7 positions agree with TRBD1. The CDR3 is 14 residues long. Germline values: CDR1 SGDLS, CDR2 YYNGEE. V gave up 2 bases and J gave up 4 bases; unmatched junction bases: 5. The CDR3 nucleotides read TGTGCCAGCAGCGTCAGGGGGAAGAGCACTGAAGCTTTCTTT. This translates into CASSVRGKSTEAFF.

The genes are TRBV6-6 and TRBJ1-1; D call uncertain. CDR3 size: 15 residues. V was clipped by 6 bases and J by 5 bases, with 19 bases between them. Per the germline V gene, CDR1 is MNHNY and CDR2 is SVGAGI (reference sequence). DNA for the CDR3: TGTGCCAGCAGCCACCCACCTGACGCGCGGACTGAAGCTTTCTTT. Protein product: CASSHPPDARTEAFF.

The chain combines TRBV7-6 with TRBJ1-1, with TRBD1 matching 7 bases. With V trimmed by 1 base and J by 7 bases, 3 bases remained unmatched. CDR3 length: 13 amino acids. CDR1 is SGHVS and CDR2 is FNYEAQ in the germline V gene. The CDR3: CASSLGGGSEAFF. Written as DNA, the CDR3 is TGTGCCAGCAGCTTAGGAGGGGGCAGTGAAGCTTTCTTT.